This T cell receptor beta chain was recovered during a study of T cell responses to AZD1222 COVID-19 vaccine (dated by TCRdb to the early 2020s). At the level of the whole study: TCR sequencing covered more than 230 trial participants: 207 given two doses of AZD1222 and around 26 given two doses of MenACWY control vaccine. Trial participants were enrolled by age into 18-55, 56-69 and 70-plus year subgroups, with roughly 160, 29 and 62 TCR-sequenced participants respectively.

What the study reported, not specific to this receptor: Participants were mostly white British and included more females than males, and it was suggested by the authors that clonal diversity may have been underestimated. Because no day 14 peak-response samples were available, the repertoires could be characterized only after the peak T cell response. Nearly half of unique spike-specific TCRs reportedly recognized epitopes outside regions mutated in the B.1.351 and B.1.1.7 variants. Vaccine-associated CD4 TCRs spanned the whole spike protein, with dominant responses in regions 160-218 and 743-854. After two AZD1222 doses, spike-specific TCR breadth and depth were significantly higher than at day 0 and than in MenACWY recipients. Conclusions about previously exposed vaccinees were limited because only six AZD1222 recipients were SARS-CoV-2 seropositive at baseline. In the small 56-69-year group, the increase in depth fell short of significance, most likely because of low power.

Compared with germline, V lacks 4 bases and J lacks 7 bases; bases without a gene match: 3. Reading the germline V gene (reference sequence) gives CDR1 GTSNPN and CDR2 SVGIG. Inclusive of the bounding cysteine and phenylalanine, the CDR3 is 11 residues long. Only the CDR3 portion is preserved as DNA: 33 bases, with reading frame beginning at the first base. The CDR3 regions of human TCRbeta chains were subjected to immunosequencing. Processing in the source paper ran as follows. Repertoire TCRs were checked for matches against a reference library of SARS-CoV-2-specific TCRs that had been generated using the MIRA antigen-specificity platform. Breadth meant the fraction of unique TCRs that were SARS-CoV-2-associated, whereas depth meant the fraction of total T cells that were SARS-CoV-2-associated. Using the MIRA data, each spike-specific TCR was mapped to the spike region that the TCR reacts to and placed in a CD4 or CD8 class. Log10-transformed breadth and depth values were compared by one-way ANOVA with Sidak's multiple comparisons tests. Not all clones reach the TCRdb copy of this immuneACCESS table, which keeps in-frame sequences only. Checked studies attribute under half of the gap to unresolved V genes and leave the rest unexplained. V and J calls and clone size are those listed in that table; D and trimming were worked out from the DNA. The sample profile shows about 94,000 clones; around 87% of them were found once. The top ten constitute 9.5% to 13% of the sample.

The time point label, as the study defines it: about 28 days (+/-7) after the second vaccine dose. AZD1222 recipients with second doses at about 4 weeks or about 12 weeks were pooled, because spike-specific TCR depth and breadth did not differ between schedules. Vaccinee samples came from UK trials COV001 and COV002, including a single-blind randomized controlled phase 2/3 trial of AZD1222 (ChAdOx1 nCoV-19) in healthy adults. For TCRbeta chain sequencing, PBMC samples were collected from trial participants at day 0 and at day 28 after the second dose. A word on this clone: Its antigen is still unknown. No base quality values were provided; no much bigger clone lies one nucleotide off.

In this chain, TRBV30 is recombined with TRBJ1-1, with 7 middle bases fitting TRBD1. The material sequenced was peripheral blood, taken 28 days after the second AZD1222 dose. This clonotype was obtained from an adult who received the AZD1222 COVID-19 vaccine. DNA sequence: TGTGCCTGGACCCGGGACAGTGAAGCTTTCTTT. Its protein is CAWTRDSEAFF.